This entry is about one T cell receptor delta chain. The germline gene is not matched at one end of the junction; a read error may be the cause. The sample holds other DNA sequences that translate to the same CDR3. This CDR3 has 19 amino acids. Germline V gene data show CDR1 as TSWWSYY and CDR2 as QGS. TCRdb re-called clones from the RT-PCR reads via CATT. The data hold 7,600 or so delta-chain clones, with about 15% observed a single time. The data stem from a study of gamma-delta T cells after stem cell transplantation. The sequenced sample was gamma-delta T cells. This clonotype was obtained from a human donor. It is not recorded whose cells these are; they may come from a transplant donor. The V gene is TRDV1, the J gene TRDJ1, with a possible D match to TRDD3 (5 bases). CDR3 residues: CALGELTGTGYWRRDKLIF. Here the CDR3 DNA reads TGTGCTCTTGGGGAACTTACTGGTACTGGTTACTGGAGGCGCGATAAACTCATCTTC.